A single T cell receptor (beta chain) is shown here with its context. Its cognate antigen is unknown. The germline V gene has CDR1 LNHDA and CDR2 SQIVND (reference sequence). This CDR3 spans 15 amino acids. The data stem from a study of monozygotic twins with inflammatory bowel disease. General observations from the study: Differing T cell subtypes remained indistinguishable. Some repertoire variability may stem from patients' differing immunosuppressive treatments. Comparison of concordant versus discordant twins revealed no difference in repertoire similarity, possibly due to limited power. A reduction in TCRbeta diversity (inverse Simpson) was seen in IBD patients relative to healthy co-twins.

From its re-call of the 5' RACE reads, TCRdb lists each CDR3 protein once, without DNA. The sample's table shows 110,000 to 150,000 distinct CDR3 sequences. This clonotype was sampled from a human donor with ulcerative colitis or Crohn's disease, or a healthy co-twin of an affected twin (not recorded which). The chain carries TRBV19 and TRBJ2-3. Sequencing was done on a sample of blood. The CDR3 sequence is CASSTSGVSTDTQYF. Full variable domain (remainder filled in from reference TRBV19 and TRBJ2-3): DGGITQSPKYLFRKEGQNVTLSCEQNLNHDAMYWYRQDPGQGLRLIYYSQIVNDFQKGDIAEGYSVSREKKESFPLTVTSAQKNPTAFYLCASSTSGVSTDTQYFGPGTRLTVL.